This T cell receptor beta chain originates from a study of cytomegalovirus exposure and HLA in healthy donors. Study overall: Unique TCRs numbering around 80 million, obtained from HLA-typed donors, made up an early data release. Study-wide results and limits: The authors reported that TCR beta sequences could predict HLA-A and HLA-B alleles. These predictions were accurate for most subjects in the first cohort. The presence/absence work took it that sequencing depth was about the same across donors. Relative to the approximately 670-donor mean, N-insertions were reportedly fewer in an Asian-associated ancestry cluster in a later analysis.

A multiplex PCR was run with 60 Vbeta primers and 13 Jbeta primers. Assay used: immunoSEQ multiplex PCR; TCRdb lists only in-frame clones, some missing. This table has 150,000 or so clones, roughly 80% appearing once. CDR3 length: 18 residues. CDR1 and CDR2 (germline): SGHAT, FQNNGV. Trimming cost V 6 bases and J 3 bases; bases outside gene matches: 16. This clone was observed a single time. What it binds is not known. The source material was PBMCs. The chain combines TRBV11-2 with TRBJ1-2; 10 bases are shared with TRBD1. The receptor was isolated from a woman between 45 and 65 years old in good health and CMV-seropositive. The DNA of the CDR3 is TGTGCCAGCAGACATTGGTCCGGGGACAGGGGATCGTACTATGGCTACACCTTC. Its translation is CASRHWSGDRGSYYGYTF.